This T cell receptor beta chain was observed in a study of T cells in Graves' hyperthyroidism and ophthalmopathy. Findings and limits, study-wide: Researchers found most expanded thyroid clonotypes above 0.001 in blood as well.

Comments on this clonotype: Its antigen is undetermined.

The CDR3 consists of 14 residues. Trimming stripped 0 bases from V and 7 bases from J, with 12 bases between. CDR1 KGHSH and CDR2 LQKENI come from the germline V gene. Regions amplified from RNA transcripts were the TCR beta CDR3 regions. HTBI primers were used for first-round RT-PCR of the TCR CDR3. TCRdb fed the multiplex PCR reads into MiXCR, producing one record per CDR3 protein. The sample carries 350,000 or so distinct CDR3 sequences, about a sixth recorded once. This chain connects TRBV18 to TRBJ1-2; D unresolved. The clonotype originates from a woman between 35 and 50 years old with Graves' ophthalmopathy. The sequenced sample was blood. The CDR3 DNA is TGTGCCAGCTCACCACCGGAGGGCGTAGGTGGCTACACCTTC. Translating gives CASSPPEGVGGYTF.